This is a list of T cell receptor beta chains from one sample in a study of blood T cell repertoires in COVID-19. Clones were read by immunoSEQ multiplex PCR, and TCRdb kept only the in-frame ones, dropping some. Of 180,000 or so clones listed, approximately 90% are singletons. Source material: peripheral blood. The receptors derive from a man aged 18 to 30 with acute or convalescent COVID-19. The CDR3 runs from the conserved cysteine through the conserved F or W. D genes are given only for firm matches. Part of the rows lack a size; the others show once, few, many or a class for expanded clones.

>.|once|TRBJ1-2|TRBV3-1/TRBV3-2
CASSQGSLNRANYGYTF
TGTGCCAGCAGCCAAGGAAGCTTAAACAGGGCTAACTATGGCTACACCTTC
>TRBD2|few|TRBJ2-1|TRBV5-5
CASSLWGGDNEQFF
TGTGCCAGCAGCTTGTGGGGGGGAGACAATGAGCAGTTCTTC
>.|.|TRBJ1-5|TRBV19
CASGGGNNQPQHF
TGTGCCAGCGGGGGGGGGAACAATCAGCCCCAGCATTTT
>.|.|TRBJ1-5|TRBV2
CASTMRSGDQPQHF
TGTGCCAGCACCATGAGGAGCGGGGATCAGCCCCAGCATTTT
>.|.|TRBJ1-4|TRBV30
CAWRGTDWEAPNEKLFF
TGTGCCTGGAGAGGGACGGACTGGGAGGCGCCTAATGAAAAACTGTTTTTT
>.|.|TRBJ1-2|TRBV7-3
CASSPTLGGGYTF
TGTGCCAGCAGCCCAACACTGGGGGGTGGCTACACCTTC
>TRBD1|.|TRBJ1-2|TRBV29-1
CSVADRGRGYGYTF
TGCAGCGTTGCGGACAGGGGGCGAGGGTATGGCTACACCTTC
>.|.|TRBJ2-5|TRBV4-1
CASSQSVRGETQYF
TGCGCCAGCAGCCAGAGTGTAAGGGGGGAGACCCAGTACTTC
>TRBD2|.|TRBJ2-3|TRBV4-2
CASSQLRAVAGATSTDTQYF
TGTGCCAGCAGCCAACTTAGGGCGGTAGCGGGGGCGACTAGCACAGATACGCAGTATTTT
>.|.|TRBJ2-1|TRBV4-2
CASSQDRTDSYNEQFF
TGTGCCAGCAGCCAAGATCGGACAGACTCCTACAATGAGCAGTTCTTC
>.|.|TRBJ1-3|TRBV19
CASRSSGNTIYF
TGTGCCAGTAGGAGCTCTGGAAACACCATATATTTT
>.|.|TRBJ1-3|TRBV18
CASSPAADSGNTIYF
TGTGCCAGCTCACCAGCGGCGGACTCTGGAAACACCATATATTTT
>.|.|TRBJ2-3|TRBV2
CASSEVSPSTDTQYF
TGTGCCAGCAGTGAAGTGTCCCCTAGCACAGATACGCAGTATTTT
>.|.|TRBJ2-5|TRBV4-2
CASSQDRASPQETQYF
TGTGCCAGCAGCCAAGATCGTGCGAGCCCACAAGAGACCCAGTACTTC
>TRBD2|.|TRBJ2-2|TRBV28
CASSSDLQGGTGELFF
TGTGCCAGCAGTTCGGATCTGCAGGGAGGGACCGGGGAGCTGTTTTTT
>.|.|TRBJ1-2|TRBV5-1
CASSFITGPTNYGYTF
TGCGCCAGCAGCTTTATTACAGGGCCCACTAACTATGGCTACACCTTC
>TRBD1|.|TRBJ2-2|TRBV5-1
CASSRTGALTGELFF
TGCGCCAGCAGCCGGACAGGGGCACTCACCGGGGAGCTGTTTTTT
>TRBD2|once|TRBJ2-5|TRBV29-1
CSVVFGGGYQETQYF
TGCAGCGTTGTATTCGGCGGGGGGTACCAAGAGACCCAGTACTTC
>.|few|TRBJ1-4|TRBV19
CASKLREGGSSTNEKLFF
TGTGCCAGTAAACTACGTGAGGGAGGGTCATCGACTAATGAAAAACTGTTTTTT
>.|.|TRBJ1-1|TRBV7-3
CASSLMREGTEAFF
TGTGCCAGCAGCTTAATGAGGGAGGGCACTGAAGCTTTCTTT
>TRBD2|.|TRBJ2-5|TRBV11-2
CASSYRLAGETQYF
TGTGCCAGCAGCTACCGACTAGCAGGAGAGACCCAGTACTTC
>.|.|TRBJ1-3|TRBV14
CASSERLVLTSGNTIYF
TGTGCCAGCAGCGAAAGATTAGTCCTTACCTCTGGAAACACCATATATTTT
>TRBD1|.|TRBJ2-1|TRBV5-1
CASSADRGNPYNEQFF
TGCGCCAGCAGCGCCGACAGGGGCAATCCCTACAATGAGCAGTTCTTC